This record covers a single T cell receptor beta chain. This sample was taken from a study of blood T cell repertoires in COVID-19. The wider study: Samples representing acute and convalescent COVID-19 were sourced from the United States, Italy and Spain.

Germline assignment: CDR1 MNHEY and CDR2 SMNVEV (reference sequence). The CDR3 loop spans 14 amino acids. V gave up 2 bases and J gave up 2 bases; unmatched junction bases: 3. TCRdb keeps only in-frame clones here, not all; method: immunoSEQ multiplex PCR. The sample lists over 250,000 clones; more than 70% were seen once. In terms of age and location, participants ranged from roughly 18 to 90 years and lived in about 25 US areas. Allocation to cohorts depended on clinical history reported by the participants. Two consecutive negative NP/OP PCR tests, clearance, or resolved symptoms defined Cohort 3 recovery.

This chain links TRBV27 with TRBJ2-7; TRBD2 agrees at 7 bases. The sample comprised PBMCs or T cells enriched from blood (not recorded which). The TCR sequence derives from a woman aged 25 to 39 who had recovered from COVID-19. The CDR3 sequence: CASSLSGATYEQYF. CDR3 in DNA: TGTGCCAGCAGTTTAAGCGGGGCTACCTACGAGCAGTACTTC.